One and the same sample provided the 19 T cell receptor beta chains below, sequenced in a study of T cell responses to AZD1222 COVID-19 vaccine. Repertoires were generated with immunoSEQ multiplex PCR, while TCRdb's copy carries only in-frame clones and drops some. This sample has approximately 50,000 clones; 80% occur once, and the top ten carry 4.5% to 5%. Specimen: peripheral blood, collected 28 days after the second AZD1222 dose. The receptors derive from an adult who received the AZD1222 COVID-19 vaccine.

This chain joins TRBV3-1 (or the pseudogene TRBV3-2) and TRBJ2-3; D remains ambiguous. The germline gives CDR1 LGHDT, CDR2 YNNKEL (reference sequence). This CDR3 region has 15 residues. With 3 bases removed from V and 0 bases from J, the gap between germline ends came to 10 bases. CDR3 in DNA: TGTGCCAGCAGCCAGGGCTTAGCTAGCACAGATACGCAGTATTTT. Its protein product is CASSQGLASTDTQYF.

The chain recombines TRBV10-1 with TRBJ2-5; 12 nucleotides line up with TRBD1. Trimming cost V 3 bases and J 4 bases; bases outside gene matches: 3. Germline V lookup: CDR1 WNHNN, CDR2 SYGVQD (reference sequence). This CDR3 region has 15 residues. CDR3 DNA sequence: TGCGCCAGCAGTGATGGGACAGGGGGCTCAGAGACCCAGTACTTC. It codes for CASSDGTGGSETQYF.

This chain connects TRBV29-1 to TRBJ2-7; 10 nucleotides match TRBD1. CDR3 length: 14 amino acids. Trimming at V came to 3 bases and at J to 9 bases, leaving 11 bases not matched to a gene. Germline loops: CDR1 SQVTM, CDR2 ANQGSEA. The CDR3 protein is CSVERDRGEKGQYV. In DNA form, the CDR3 reads TGCAGCGTTGAGCGGGACAGGGGCGAAAAGGGGCAGTACGTC.

This clone was recorded a few times. The rearrangement links TRBV27 to TRBJ1-1, with 7 bases fitting TRBD1. V gave up 0 bases and J gave up 0 bases; unmatched junction bases: 1. This CDR3 region has 15 residues. Germline loops: CDR1 MNHEY, CDR2 SMNVEV (reference sequence). CDR3 sequence: CASSLSGGLNTEAFF. The CDR3 nucleotides are TGTGCCAGCAGTTTATCAGGGGGCTTGAACACTGAAGCTTTCTTT.

In its sample, this clone was seen once. V and J are TRBV9 and TRBJ2-3; D is perhaps TRBD2 (6 bases). The V gene lost 4 bases and the J gene lost 1 base, with 22 bases spanning the gap. The length of the CDR3 is 18 residues. Germline V lookup: CDR1 SGDLS, CDR2 YYNGEE. In nucleotides, the CDR3 is TGTGCCAGCAGCCCCCCACGTCGGGATAGCGGAGGCACAGATACGCAGTATTTT. Amino acids: CASSPPRRDSGGTDTQYF.

The V gene is TRBV12-3 or TRBV12-4, the J gene TRBJ2-2, with D uncertain. The CDR3 is 13 amino acids. Trimming pared 5 bases from V and 6 bases from J, leaving 10 bases between. CDR3 sequence (DNA): TGTGCCAGCAGTCGCCTAGTTGCCGGGGAGCTGTTTTTT. This gives the protein CASSRLVAGELFF.

V usage is TRBV13 and J usage is TRBJ2-1; no clear D. Looked up from germline, CDR1 is PRHDT and CDR2 is FYEKMQ (reference sequence). The CDR3 length is 15 residues. Trimming stripped 0 bases from V and 0 bases from J, with 6 bases between. The CDR3 nucleotides read TGTGCCAGCAGCTTAGGACGGAGCTCCTACAATGAGCAGTTCTTC. This gives the protein CASSLGRSSYNEQFF.

This chain links TRBV27 with TRBJ1-6, with 9 bases lining up with TRBD1. V trimming: 7 bases; J trimming: 7 bases; junction bases outside the gene matches: 14. The CDR3 is 17 residues long. Germline CDR1 MNHEY, CDR2 SMNVEV (reference sequence). The DNA of the CDR3 is TGTGCCAGCATCCCATCGGAAACAGGGGGCGTGAATTCACCCCTCCACTTT. This gives the protein CASIPSETGGVNSPLHF.

This chain connects TRBV18 to TRBJ2-7; 7 nucleotides agree with TRBD1. The CDR3 extends over 14 amino acids. The trim removed 3 bases at V and 1 base at J, leaving 3 bases unmatched. CDR1 KGHSH and CDR2 LQKENI come from the germline V gene. CDR3 in DNA: TGTGCCAGCTCACCTAAGACAGGGTCCTACGAGCAGTACTTC. Translation gives CASSPKTGSYEQYF.

The V gene is TRBV20-1, the J gene TRBJ2-7; 7 bases align to TRBD1. Germline lookup yields CDR1 DFQATT and CDR2 SNEGSKA (reference sequence). J was trimmed by 5 bases and V by 5 bases; bases with no gene match: 3. The CDR3 spans 11 residues. This CDR3 reads CSAPDRDEQYF. The CDR3 coding sequence is TGCAGTGCTCCCGACAGGGACGAGCAGTACTTC.

This clone was recorded a few times. V usage is TRBV30 and J usage is TRBJ2-5; 8 nucleotides align to TRBD2. Germline loops: CDR1 GTSNPN, CDR2 SVGIG (reference sequence). This CDR3 has 15 residues. The junction had 10 bases not matched to a gene; V was cut back by 2 bases and J by 5 bases. The CDR3 nucleotides are TGTGCCTGGAGTTTGGCGGGAGGTAGGAGGGAGACCCAGTACTTC. This sequence encodes CAWSLAGGRRETQYF.

The chain has TRBV28 and TRBJ1-3; tentatively, D is TRBD1 (6 bases). Trimming left V 7 bases short and J 0 bases short, with 10 bases between. Per the germline V gene, CDR1 is MDHEN and CDR2 is SYDVKM. CDR3 length equals 14 residues. The CDR3 sequence: CASTPTGSGNTIYF. In nucleotides, the CDR3 is TGTGCCAGCACCCCGACAGGCTCTGGAAACACCATATATTTT. The full variable domain, rest sourced from reference TRBV28 and TRBJ1-3, is DVKVTQSSRYLVKRTGEKVFLECVQDMDHENMFWYRQDPGLGLRLIYFSYDVKMKEKGDIPEGYSVSREKKERFSLILESASTNQTSMYLCASTPTGSGNTIYFGEGSWLTVV.

The chain employs TRBV4-1 and TRBJ2-3; 13 nucleotides agree with TRBD2. J lost 6 bases, V lost 5 bases, and 8 bases had no gene match. Germline-derived CDR1 and CDR2 are MGHRA and YSYEKL. This CDR3 contains 16 residues. CDR3 bases: TGCGCCAGCAGCTCGGAGACTAGCGGGGGGCTTGATACGCAGTATTTT. Its translation: CASSSETSGGLDTQYF.

The chain couples TRBV6-2 or TRBV6-3 to TRBJ2-1; TRBD2 agrees at 11 bases. V shed 2 bases and J 10 bases; nucleotides not matched to a gene: 7. Germline lookup yields CDR1 MNHEY and CDR2 SVGEGT. The CDR3 sequence is 15 residues long. CDR3 DNA: TGTGCCAGCAGTTACCAGGTAGCGGGGGGGAGCGAGCAGTTCTTC. Translation gives CASSYQVAGGSEQFF.

The chain carries TRBV6-5 and TRBJ1-6, with D maybe TRBD1 (5 bases). The CDR3 is 15 amino acids. Germline lookup yields CDR1 MNHEY and CDR2 SVGAGI. The V end lost 10 bases, the J end lost 5 bases, and 18 bases lay between the germline ends. CDR3 amino acids: CATTRTFNDNSPLHF. The CDR3 coding sequence is TGTGCCACCACCCGGACATTCAACGATAATTCACCCCTCCACTTT.

This clone was recorded once. The genes are TRBV10-3 and TRBJ2-1; D call uncertain. The V and J ends lost 6 bases and 6 bases respectively, with 9 bases between them. Germline-derived CDR1 and CDR2 are ENHRY and SYGVKD. CDR3 length: 12 amino acids. CDR3 residues: CAISRQFNEQFF. CDR3 sequence (DNA): TGTGCCATCAGCCGGCAGTTCAATGAGCAGTTCTTC.

This rearrangement joins TRBV18 to TRBJ1-5; 12 positions agree with TRBD1. The CDR3 contains 16 residues. Unmatched junction bases numbered 5, after V lost 2 bases and J lost 6 bases. Germline V gene data show CDR1 as KGHSH and CDR2 as LQKENI. The DNA of the CDR3 is TGTGCCAGCTCACCAGGGACAGGGGGCTTCGGTCAGCCCCAGCATTTT. It specifies CASSPGTGGFGQPQHF. The full variable domain, its missing parts supplied by reference TRBV18 and TRBJ1-5, is NAGVMQNPRHLVRRRGQEARLRCSPMKGHSHVYWYRQLPEEGLKFMVYLQKENIIDESGMPKERFSAEFPKEGPSILRIQQVVRGDSAAYFCASSPGTGGFGQPQHFGDGTRLSIL.

J is TRBJ1-5 and V is TRBV19, with D possibly being TRBD1 (6 bases). The germline gives CDR1 LNHDA, CDR2 SQIVND (reference sequence). The CDR3 totals 13 residues. Trimming stripped 5 bases from V and 7 bases from J, with 12 bases between. The CDR3 loop is CASSVDGGQPQHF. The CDR3 bases are TGTGCCAGTAGTGTGGACGGGGGCCAGCCCCAGCATTTT.

The V gene is TRBV7-9, the J gene TRBJ2-1; TRBD2 matches 9 bases. The germline V gene encodes CDR1 SEHNR and CDR2 FQNEAQ (reference sequence). The CDR3 has 16 amino acids. Trimming removed 0 bases from V and 3 bases from J; junction bases left unmatched: 3. This chain's CDR3 is CASSLAISGGYNEQFF. In nucleotides, the CDR3 is TGTGCCAGCAGCTTAGCAATTAGCGGGGGCTACAATGAGCAGTTCTTC.